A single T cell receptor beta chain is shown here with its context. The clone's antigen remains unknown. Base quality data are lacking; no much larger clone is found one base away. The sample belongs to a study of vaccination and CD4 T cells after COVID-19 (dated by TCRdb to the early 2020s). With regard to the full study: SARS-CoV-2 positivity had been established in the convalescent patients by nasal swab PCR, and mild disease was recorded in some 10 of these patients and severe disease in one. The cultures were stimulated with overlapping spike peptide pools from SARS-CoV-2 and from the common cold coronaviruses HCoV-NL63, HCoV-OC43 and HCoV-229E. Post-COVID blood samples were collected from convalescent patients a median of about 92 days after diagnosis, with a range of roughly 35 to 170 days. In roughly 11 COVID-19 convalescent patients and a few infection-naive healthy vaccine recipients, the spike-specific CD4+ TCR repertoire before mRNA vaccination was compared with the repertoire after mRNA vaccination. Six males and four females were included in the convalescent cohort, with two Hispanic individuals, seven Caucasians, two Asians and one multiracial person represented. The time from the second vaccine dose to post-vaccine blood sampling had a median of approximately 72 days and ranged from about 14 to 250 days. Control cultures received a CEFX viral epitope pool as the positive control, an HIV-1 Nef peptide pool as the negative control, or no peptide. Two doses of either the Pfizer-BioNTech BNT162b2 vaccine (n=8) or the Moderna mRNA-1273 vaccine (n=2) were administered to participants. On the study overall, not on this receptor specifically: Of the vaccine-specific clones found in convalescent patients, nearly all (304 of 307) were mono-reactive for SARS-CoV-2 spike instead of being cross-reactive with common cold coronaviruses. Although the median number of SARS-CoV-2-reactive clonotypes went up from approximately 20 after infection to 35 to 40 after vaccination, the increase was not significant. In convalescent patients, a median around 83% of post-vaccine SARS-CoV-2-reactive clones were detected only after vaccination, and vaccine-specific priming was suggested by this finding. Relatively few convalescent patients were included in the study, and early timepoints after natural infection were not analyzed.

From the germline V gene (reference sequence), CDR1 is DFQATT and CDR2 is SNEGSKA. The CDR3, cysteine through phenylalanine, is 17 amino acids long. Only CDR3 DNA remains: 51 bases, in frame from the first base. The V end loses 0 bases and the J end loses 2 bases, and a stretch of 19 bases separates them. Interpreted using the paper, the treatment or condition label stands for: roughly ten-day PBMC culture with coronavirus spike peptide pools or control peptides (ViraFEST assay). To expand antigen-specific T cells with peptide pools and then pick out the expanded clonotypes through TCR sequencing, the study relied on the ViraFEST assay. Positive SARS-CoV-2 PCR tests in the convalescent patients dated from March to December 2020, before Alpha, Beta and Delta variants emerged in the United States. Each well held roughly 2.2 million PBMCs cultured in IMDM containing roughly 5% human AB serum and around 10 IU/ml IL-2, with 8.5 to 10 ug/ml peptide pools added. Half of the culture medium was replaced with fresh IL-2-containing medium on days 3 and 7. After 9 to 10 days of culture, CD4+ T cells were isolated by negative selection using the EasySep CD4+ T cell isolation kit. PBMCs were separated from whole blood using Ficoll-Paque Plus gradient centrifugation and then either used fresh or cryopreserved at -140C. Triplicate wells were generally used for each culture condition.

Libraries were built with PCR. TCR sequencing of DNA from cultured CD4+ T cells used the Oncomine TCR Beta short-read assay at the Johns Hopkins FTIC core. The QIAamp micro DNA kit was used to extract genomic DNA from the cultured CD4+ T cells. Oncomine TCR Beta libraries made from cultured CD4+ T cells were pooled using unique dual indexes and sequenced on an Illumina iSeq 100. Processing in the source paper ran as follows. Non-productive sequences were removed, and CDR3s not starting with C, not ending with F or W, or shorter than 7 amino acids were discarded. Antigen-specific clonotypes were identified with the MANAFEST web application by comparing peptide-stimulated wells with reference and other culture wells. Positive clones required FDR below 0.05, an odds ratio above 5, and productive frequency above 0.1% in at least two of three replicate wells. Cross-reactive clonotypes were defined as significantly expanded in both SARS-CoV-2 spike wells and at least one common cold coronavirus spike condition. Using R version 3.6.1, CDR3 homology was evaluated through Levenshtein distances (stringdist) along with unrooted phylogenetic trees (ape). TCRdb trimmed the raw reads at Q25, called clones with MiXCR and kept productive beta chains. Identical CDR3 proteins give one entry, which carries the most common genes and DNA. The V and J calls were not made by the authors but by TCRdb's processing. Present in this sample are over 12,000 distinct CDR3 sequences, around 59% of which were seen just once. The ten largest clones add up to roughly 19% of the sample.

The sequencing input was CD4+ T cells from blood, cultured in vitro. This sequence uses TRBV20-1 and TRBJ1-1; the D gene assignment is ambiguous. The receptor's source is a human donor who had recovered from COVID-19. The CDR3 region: CSARDGSKGALNTEAFF. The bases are TGCAGTGCTAGAGATGGTTCGAAGGGCGCCCTAAACACTGAAGCTTTCTTT.